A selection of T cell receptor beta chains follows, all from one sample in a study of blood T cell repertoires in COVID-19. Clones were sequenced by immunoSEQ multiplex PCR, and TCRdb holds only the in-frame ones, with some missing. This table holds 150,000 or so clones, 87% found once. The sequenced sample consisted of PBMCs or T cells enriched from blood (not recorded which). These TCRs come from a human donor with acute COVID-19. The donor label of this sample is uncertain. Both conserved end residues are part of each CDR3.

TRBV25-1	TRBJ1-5	CASSVSDSNQPQHF
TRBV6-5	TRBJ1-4	CASSNGGKFREKLFF
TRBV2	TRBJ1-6	CASPLSGQGNSPLHF
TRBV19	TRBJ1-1	CASSMGGFTDRALNTEAFF
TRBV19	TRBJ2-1	CASSMAPGAGADLRNEQFF
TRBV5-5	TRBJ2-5	CASSTGTTQETQYF
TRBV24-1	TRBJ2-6	CATFLAWGANVLTF
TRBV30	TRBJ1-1	CAWSMATEAFF
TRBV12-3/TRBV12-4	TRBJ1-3	CASSSSGGNTIYF
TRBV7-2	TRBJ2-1	CASSFGDSGGGYEQFF
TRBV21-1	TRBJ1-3	CASSKEVVDRGPGNTIYF
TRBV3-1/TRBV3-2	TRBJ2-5	CASSLWAETQYF